Presented here are 27 T cell receptor beta chains from one specimen sequenced in a study of blood T cell repertoires in COVID-19. The data were produced by immunoSEQ multiplex PCR, yet TCRdb's version contains in-frame clones alone and is incomplete. Among about 180,000 clones listed, approximately 83% were seen once. The specimen sequenced was peripheral blood. Every receptor here comes from a human donor with active or convalescent COVID-19. The donor label of this sample is uncertain.

The rearrangement joins TRBV6-5 to TRBJ1-2, with D unclear. This CDR3 has 12 amino acids. V was cut by 6 bases and J by 4 bases, with 9 bases left in between. CDR1 is MNHEY, CDR2 SVGAGI, per germline. CDR3 in DNA: TGTGCCAGCAGAATCCAGTCCTATGGCTACACCTTC. It encodes CASRIQSYGYTF.

The chain employs TRBV7-9 and TRBJ1-5, with TRBD1 matching 8 bases. Germline V gene data show CDR1 as SEHNR and CDR2 as FQNEAQ (reference sequence). The ends lost 1 base at V and 7 bases at J; junction bases unmatched: 6. The CDR3 is made up of 15 amino acids. The CDR3 region has the DNA TGTGCCAGCAGCTTAGGGGACAGGCTAAACCAGCCCCAGCATTTT. Its translation: CASSLGDRLNQPQHF.

The chain is built from TRBV29-1 and TRBJ2-2; D is uncertain. V shed 2 bases and J shed 3 bases, with 7 bases lying between them. The CDR3 has 13 amino acids. Germline V CDR1 and CDR2: SQVTM, ANQGSEA. The CDR3 nucleotides are TGCAGCGTTGAACGACGGGACACCGGGGAGCTGTTTTTT. Encoded protein: CSVERRDTGELFF.

The table lists this clone with a count of one. This chain connects TRBV18 to TRBJ2-7, with D possibly matching TRBD2 (6 bases). V lost 3 bases, J lost 0 bases, and 12 bases lay in between. The length of the CDR3 is 15 residues. Per the germline V gene, CDR1 is KGHSH and CDR2 is LQKENI. The CDR3 sequence: CASSPISGSSYEQYF. CDR3 nucleotides: TGTGCCAGCTCACCGATTAGCGGTAGCTCCTACGAGCAGTACTTC.

J is TRBJ2-5 and V is TRBV4-1, with a possible D match to TRBD2 (6 bases). The germline V gene has CDR1 MGHRA and CDR2 YSYEKL. The CDR3 has 15 residues. Trimming stripped 4 bases from V and 1 base from J, with 13 bases between. CDR3 in DNA: TGCGCCAGCAGCCCCCCCGGGGAGGCCCAAGAGACCCAGTACTTC. Amino acid sequence: CASSPPGEAQETQYF.

The chain uses TRBV19 and TRBJ2-5, with 10 bases aligning to TRBD1. V lost 5 bases and J lost 0; bases outside the gene matches: 3. CDR3 length equals 15 residues. Per the germline V gene, CDR1 is LNHDA and CDR2 is SQIVND (reference sequence). The CDR3 sequence is CASSPTGGHQETQYF. In DNA form, the CDR3 reads TGTGCCAGTAGTCCGACAGGGGGCCACCAAGAGACCCAGTACTTC.

This sequence joins TRBV27 and TRBJ2-6, with a possible D match to TRBD2 (5 bases). Germline V gene lookup returns CDR1 MNHEY and CDR2 SMNVEV (reference sequence). The CDR3 length is 13 residues. Trimming took 8 bases from V and 2 from J, leaving 7 bases between them. CDR3 nucleotide sequence: TGTGCCAGCCGGGGTCCTGGGGCCAACGTCCTGACTTTC. It encodes CASRGPGANVLTF.

V and J are TRBV9 and TRBJ1-3; weak D call: TRBD1 (6 bases). Per germline, CDR1 SGDLS and CDR2 YYNGEE. The CDR3 sequence is 15 residues long. V was trimmed by 0 bases and J by 2 bases, leaving 9 bases between them. The CDR3 DNA follows: TGTGCCAGCAGCGTAGTAGCAGGGGCTGGAAACACCATATATTTT. Translated: CASSVVAGAGNTIYF.

The CDR3 DNA reads TGTGCCAGCAGTCTCCGGGATAGCAATCAGCCCCAGCATTTT. Translating gives CASSLRDSNQPQHF. The chain combines TRBV7-2 with TRBJ1-5; D not resolved. V lost 6 bases and J 0 bases, leaving 9 bases between the germline ends. CDR1 is SGHTA, CDR2 FQGNSA, per germline. This CDR3 has 14 residues.

This rearrangement joins TRBV6-2 or TRBV6-3 to TRBJ1-2; 8 bases fit TRBD1. The germline V gene encodes CDR1 MNHEY and CDR2 SVGEGT. The V segment lost 2 bases and the J segment 8 bases; nucleotides outside the gene matches: 7. The CDR3 extends over 14 amino acids. The CDR3 loop reads CASSYIQGAGGYTF. The DNA for the CDR3 is TGTGCCAGCAGTTACATCCAGGGGGCAGGCGGCTACACCTTC.

Only a few counts were recorded for this clone. The chain couples TRBV18 to TRBJ2-2; TRBD2 agrees at 9 bases. The CDR3 is made up of 17 amino acids. The J segment lost 0 bases and the V segment lost 4 bases, leaving 6 bases of the junction unmatched. Germline CDR1 KGHSH, CDR2 LQKENI. The CDR3 coding sequence is TGTGCCAGCTCACTCTTGACTAGCGGAGCGAACACCGGGGAGCTGTTTTTT. This gives the protein CASSLLTSGANTGELFF.

The chain has TRBV7-2 and TRBJ2-3; TRBD1 matches at 9 bases. V was pared by 0 bases and J by 3 bases, with 1 base of the junction left unmatched. This CDR3 contains 15 residues. Per germline, CDR1 SGHTA and CDR2 FQGNSA. The CDR3 region has the DNA TGTGCCAGCAGCTTAGCGGGACAGGGTACAGATACGCAGTATTTT. This encodes CASSLAGQGTDTQYF.

V gene TRBV5-6 combines with J gene TRBJ1-2, with 7 bases fitting TRBD1. The CDR3 has 12 amino acids. V shed 4 bases, J shed 5 bases, and the junction held 2 bases outside the gene matches. Germline assignment: CDR1 SGHDT and CDR2 YYEEEE. The CDR3 sequence: CASSQDRYGYTF. CDR3 sequence (DNA): TGTGCCAGCAGCCAGGACAGGTATGGCTACACCTTC.

V is TRBV6-1 and J is TRBJ2-7, with D maybe TRBD1 (5 bases). The CDR3 is made up of 15 amino acids. Trimming pared 0 bases from V and 2 bases from J, leaving 11 bases between. CDR1 and CDR2 (germline): MNHNS, SASEGT. The CDR3 region has the DNA TGTGCCAGCAGTGAAGCAGCCGACAGCCCCTACGAGCAGTACTTC. It yields the protein CASSEAADSPYEQYF.

The sample holds one count of this clone. This chain links TRBV10-3 with TRBJ2-1, with unresolved D. Looked up from germline, CDR1 is ENHRY and CDR2 is SYGVKD. CDR3 length equals 13 residues. V was cut by 3 bases and J by 0 bases, with 3 bases left in between. The CDR3 spells CAISEYSYNEQFF. For the CDR3, the DNA is TGTGCCATCAGTGAATACTCCTACAATGAGCAGTTCTTC.

The V call is TRBV29-1, the J call TRBJ1-2; maybe TRBD1 (5 bases). V gave up 2 bases and J gave up 6 bases, with 10 bases separating them. The CDR3 is 12 residues long. Looked up from germline, CDR1 is SQVTM and CDR2 is ANQGSEA. In DNA, the CDR3 is TGCAGCGTTGAAACAGACAGTAATGGCTACACCTTC. Protein: CSVETDSNGYTF. Supplemented by reference TRBV29-1 and TRBJ1-2, the full variable domain reads SAVISQKPSRDICQRGTSLTIQCQVDSQVTMMFWYRQQPGQSLTLIATANQGSEATYESGFVIDKFPISRPNLTFSTLTVSNMSPEDSSIYLCSVETDSNGYTFGSGTRLTVV.

V usage is TRBV11-2 and J usage is TRBJ1-5, with TRBD1 as a possible D gene (6 bases). The CDR3 runs 15 residues. Germline-derived CDR1 and CDR2 are SGHAT and FQNNGV. Trimming pared 0 bases from V and 3 bases from J, leaving 9 bases between. The CDR3 sequence: CASSLDPGANQPQHF. In DNA form, the CDR3 reads TGTGCCAGCAGCTTAGATCCAGGGGCCAATCAGCCCCAGCATTTT.

The chain combines TRBV2 with TRBJ2-1; 15 bases agree with TRBD2. J gave up 10 bases and V 7 bases, and 11 bases lay outside the gene matches. Germline V gene data show CDR1 as SNHLY and CDR2 as FYNNEI. The CDR3 is 16 residues long. CDR3 in DNA: TGTGCCAGCAAATATGACGGACTAGCGGGGGGGATGGAGCAGTTCTTC. Its protein product is CASKYDGLAGGMEQFF.

The V gene is TRBV24-1, the J gene TRBJ2-1, with TRBD1 matching 7 bases. Losses at the gene ends were 9 bases for V and 7 bases for J; bases not matched to a gene: 8. The CDR3 spans 13 residues. From germline, CDR1 is KGHDR and CDR2 SFDVKD. The CDR3 nucleotides read TGTGCCACCGGCGGACAGGCGTTTAATGAGCAGTTCTTC. Its translation is CATGGQAFNEQFF.

The chain carries TRBV7-3 and TRBJ1-1; TRBD1 is a possible D gene (5 bases). The CDR3 has 13 residues. Looked up from germline, CDR1 is SGHTA and CDR2 is FQGTGA. V lost 5 bases to trimming and J lost 6 bases, with 13 bases between them. As DNA, the CDR3 is TGTGCCAGCAGCCTCGGACACGAGGCTGAAGCTTTCTTT. Its protein is CASSLGHEAEAFF.

The chain carries TRBV19 and TRBJ1-1, with 7 bases fitting TRBD1. V shed 7 bases, J shed 3 bases, and the junction held 5 bases outside the gene matches. There are 13 residues in the CDR3. Germline lookup yields CDR1 LNHDA and CDR2 SQIVND (reference sequence). The CDR3 loop is CASTRQGDTEAFF. For the CDR3, the DNA is TGTGCCAGTACGCGGCAGGGGGACACTGAAGCTTTCTTT.

A word on this clone: The junction and the germline gene differ at one end; a read error may be behind it. CDR3: CASRGGSNTGELFF. In nucleotides, the CDR3 is TGCGCCAGCCGGGGGGGGAGCAACACCGGGGAGCTGTTTTTT. V and J are TRBV7-2 and TRBJ2-2; TRBD2 aligns across 8 bases. The germline gives CDR1 SGHTA, CDR2 FQGNSA. CDR3 size: 14 residues.

This chain uses TRBV19 with TRBJ2-3; D remains unclear. The germline V gene encodes CDR1 LNHDA and CDR2 SQIVND (reference sequence). The CDR3 spans 13 residues. The ends were cut back, 3 bases at V and 5 bases at J, with 9 bases in the middle. In DNA, the CDR3 is TGTGCCAGTAGTATTCAGGTAGGAGATACGCAGTATTTT. Protein sequence: CASSIQVGDTQYF.

The chain joins TRBV5-4 to TRBJ2-7; 8 bases line up with TRBD2. The V segment lost 4 bases and the J segment 5 bases; nucleotides outside the gene matches: 14. The CDR3 consists of 16 residues. From germline, CDR1 is SGHNT and CDR2 YYREEE (reference sequence). The CDR3 loop reads CASSRSGGAGGHEQYF. CDR3 DNA: TGTGCCAGCAGCCGTTCGGGCGGGGCGGGAGGACACGAGCAGTACTTC.

This rearrangement joins TRBV19 to TRBJ2-5; D ambiguous. V was shortened by 4 bases and J by 1 base, with 19 bases between the two germline ends. This CDR3 region has 17 residues. Germline V gene lookup returns CDR1 LNHDA and CDR2 SQIVND (reference sequence). This CDR3 is CASSRRVVVGGQETQYF. The CDR3 DNA reads as TGTGCCAGTAGTAGACGGGTCGTTGTAGGCGGCCAAGAGACCCAGTACTTC.

The rearrangement joins TRBV27 to TRBJ1-2, with 7 nucleotides matching TRBD1. With 1 base clipped from V and 6 bases from J, the junction kept 8 bases outside the gene matches. CDR1 and CDR2 from the germline V gene are MNHEY and SMNVEV (reference sequence). The CDR3 length is 15 residues. The CDR3 sequence is CASSLFGTDLNGYTF. The CDR3 DNA follows: TGTGCCAGCAGTTTATTCGGGACAGACCTTAATGGCTACACCTTC.

This rearrangement joins TRBV27 to TRBJ2-7; TRBD2 is a possible D gene (6 bases). Germline values: CDR1 MNHEY, CDR2 SMNVEV (reference sequence). Trimming cost V 6 bases and J 6 bases, with 15 bases left between them. The CDR3 is 13 residues long. CDR3: CASSPRRATEQYF. In DNA form, the CDR3 reads TGTGCCAGCAGCCCCAGGAGGGCGACCGAGCAGTACTTC.